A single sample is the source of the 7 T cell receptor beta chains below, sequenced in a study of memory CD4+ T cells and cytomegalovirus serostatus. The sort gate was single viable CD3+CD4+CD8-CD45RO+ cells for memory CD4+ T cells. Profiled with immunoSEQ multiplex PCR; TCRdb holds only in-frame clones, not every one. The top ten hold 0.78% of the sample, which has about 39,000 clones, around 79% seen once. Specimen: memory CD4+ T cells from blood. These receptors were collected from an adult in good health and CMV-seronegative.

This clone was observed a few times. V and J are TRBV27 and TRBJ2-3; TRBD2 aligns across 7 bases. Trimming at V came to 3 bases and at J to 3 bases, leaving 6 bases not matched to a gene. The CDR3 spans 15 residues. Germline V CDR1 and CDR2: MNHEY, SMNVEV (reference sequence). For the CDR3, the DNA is TGTGCCAGCAGTTTGGCTAGCGGTTGGACAGATACGCAGTATTTT. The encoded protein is CASSLASGWTDTQYF.

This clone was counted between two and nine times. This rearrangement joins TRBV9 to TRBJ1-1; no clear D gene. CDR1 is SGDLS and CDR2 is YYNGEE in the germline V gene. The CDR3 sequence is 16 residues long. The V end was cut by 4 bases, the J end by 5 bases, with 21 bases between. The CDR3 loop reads CASSPAAFKAGTEAFF. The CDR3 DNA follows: TGTGCCAGCAGCCCCGCCGCGTTCAAAGCGGGGACTGAAGCTTTCTTT.

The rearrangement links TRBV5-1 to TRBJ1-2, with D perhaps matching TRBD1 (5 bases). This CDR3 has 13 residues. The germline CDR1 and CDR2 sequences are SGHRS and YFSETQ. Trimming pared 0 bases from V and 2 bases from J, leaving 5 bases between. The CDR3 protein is CASSLEGNYGYTF. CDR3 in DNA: TGCGCCAGCAGCTTGGAGGGGAACTATGGCTACACCTTC.

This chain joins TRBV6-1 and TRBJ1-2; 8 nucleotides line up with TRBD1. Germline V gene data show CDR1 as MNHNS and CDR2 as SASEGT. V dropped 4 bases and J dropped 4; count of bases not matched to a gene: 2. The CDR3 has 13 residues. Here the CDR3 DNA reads TGTGCCAGCAGTGCGGACAGGGTCTATGGCTACACCTTC. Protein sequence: CASSADRVYGYTF.

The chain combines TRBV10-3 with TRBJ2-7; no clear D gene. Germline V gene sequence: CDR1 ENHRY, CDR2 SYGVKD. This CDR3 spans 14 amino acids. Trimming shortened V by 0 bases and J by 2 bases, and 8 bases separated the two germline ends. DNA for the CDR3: TGTGCCATCAGTGAGTCTGGAGAGGCCTACGAGCAGTACTTC. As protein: CAISESGEAYEQYF.

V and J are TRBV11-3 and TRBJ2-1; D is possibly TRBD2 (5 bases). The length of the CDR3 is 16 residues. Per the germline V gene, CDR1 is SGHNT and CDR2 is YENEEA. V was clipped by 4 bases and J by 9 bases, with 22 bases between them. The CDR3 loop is CASSSDPRGLGVEQFF. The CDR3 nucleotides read TGTGCCAGCAGCTCAGACCCTCGGGGTCTAGGAGTTGAGCAGTTCTTC.

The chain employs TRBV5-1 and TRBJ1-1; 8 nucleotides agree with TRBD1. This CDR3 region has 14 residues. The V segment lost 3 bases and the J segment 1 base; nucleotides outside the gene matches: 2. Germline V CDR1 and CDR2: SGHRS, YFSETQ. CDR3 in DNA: TGCGCCAGCAGCTCAACAGGGGGGAACACTGAAGCTTTCTTT. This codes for CASSSTGGNTEAFF.